The 5 T cell receptor beta chains presented below share a single source sample, sequenced in a study of identical twins (dated by TCRdb to between 2015 and 2016). Receptors were amplified or captured by 5' RACE. TCRdb records Illumina HiSeq 2000 as the sequencer. TCRdb handled the public reads itself, with Q25 trimming in fastp and clone calling in MiXCR, and kept productive beta chains. Every distinct CDR3 protein forms one entry, paired with its most common genes and DNA. Here the sample has around 550,000 distinct CDR3 sequences; 13% to 15% occur a single time. More than 0.4% of the sample rests with the top ten. This same sample was also part of a study on yellow fever vaccine responses in identical twins.

Sequencing used CD4+ T cells sorted from blood. The receptors come from a woman aged 18-29 years in good health.

The chain is built from TRBV18 and TRBJ2-7, with TRBD2 as a possible D gene (5 bases). The V gene's germline CDR1 is KGHSH and CDR2 LQKENI. V was shortened by 5 bases and J by 4 bases, with 9 bases between the two germline ends. This CDR3 is built from 12 residues. CDR3 region: CASSEKRYEQYV. CDR3 sequence (DNA): TGTGCCAGCTCAGAGAAGCGGTACGAGCAGTACGTC.

In the case of this clonotype: Because the CDR3 is missing its conserved closing phenylalanine or tryptophan, this is likely a read error. This chain links TRBV24-1 with TRBJ2-3; D possibly matches TRBD1 or TRBD2 (6 bases each). Germline CDR1 KGHDR, CDR2 SFDVKD. This CDR3 spans 16 amino acids. V lost 4 bases and J lost 0, with 13 bases in between. The CDR3 reads CATSEPGGGSTDTQYS. The DNA for the CDR3 is TGTGCCACCAGTGAACCCGGGGGCGGGAGCACAGATACGCAGTATTCT.

This clonotype was seen only a few times. The chain carries TRBV20-1 and TRBJ1-6, with TRBD1 matching 9 bases. CDR1 and CDR2 (germline): DFQATT, SNEGSKA (reference sequence). This CDR3 is built from 13 residues. J lost 5 bases, V lost 8 bases, and 4 bases had no gene match. In DNA, the CDR3 is TGCAGTCCCGGGACAGGGAATAATTCACCCCTCCACTTT. It codes for CSPGTGNNSPLHF.

This clonotype has only a few counts. The chain employs TRBV4-1 and TRBJ1-5, with TRBD1 matching over 9 bases. V shed 3 bases and J 5 bases; nucleotides not matched to a gene: 5. The CDR3 is 15 residues long. CDR1 and CDR2 from the germline V gene are MGHRA and YSYEKL. For the CDR3, the DNA is TGCGCCAGCAGCCAGCGGACAGGGGACGATCAGCCCCAGCATTTT. Translating gives CASSQRTGDDQPQHF.

The rearrangement links TRBV27 to TRBJ2-7, with D unresolved. The CDR3 totals 15 residues. V dropped 5 bases and J dropped 2 bases, with 16 bases sitting between them. Germline CDR1 and CDR2: MNHEY and SMNVEV (reference sequence). As DNA, the CDR3 is TGTGCCAGCAGTCCCAGCCCCGGCAGCACCTACGAGCAGTACTTC. Translated: CASSPSPGSTYEQYF.